These T cell receptor beta chains were read from a single sample in a study of blood T cell repertoires in COVID-19. Method: immunoSEQ multiplex PCR; TCRdb's copy keeps in-frame clones and lacks some. The data hold some 230,000 clones, with around 80% observed a single time. Sequencing was performed on PBMCs or T cells enriched from blood (not recorded which). Receptors originate from a man between 35 and 55 years old who had recovered from COVID-19. CDR3s include the opening cysteine and the closing phenylalanine or tryptophan. D genes are given only for firm matches. Clone sizes are given selectively: once, few, many, or a class where the clone is expanded.

cdr3_length	v_call	j_call	d_call	clone_size	cdr3_nt	cdr3_aa
16	TRBV5-1	TRBJ1-6	TRBD1	.	TGCGCCAGCAGCCCGGACAGGGGGCTATCAAATTCACCCCTCCACTTT	CASSPDRGLSNSPLHF
14	TRBV28	TRBJ1-5	.	once	TGTGCCAGCGGCACAGGGTTTAGCAATCAGCCCCAGCATTTT	CASGTGFSNQPQHF
13	TRBV12-3/TRBV12-4	TRBJ1-1	.	.	TGTGCCAGCAGTTTAATCGGGATGACTGAAGCTTTCTTT	CASSLIGMTEAFF
16	TRBV4-1	TRBJ2-1	.	.	TGCGCCAGCAGCCAAGATTGGGCTAGCGACTACAATGAGCAGTTCTTC	CASSQDWASDYNEQFF
15	TRBV19	TRBJ1-1	TRBD1	.	TGTGCCAGTAGTTCGTACAACAGGGGGAACACTGAAGCTTTCTTT	CASSSYNRGNTEAFF
13	TRBV3-1/TRBV3-2	TRBJ2-1	.	.	TGTGCCAGCAGCCCAGGGGGGTACAATGAGCAGTTCTTC	CASSPGGYNEQFF
13	TRBV19	TRBJ1-1	.	.	TGTGCCAGTAGTACGCGTCCTACCACTGAAGCTTTCTTT	CASSTRPTTEAFF
17	TRBV5-1	TRBJ2-1	TRBD2	.	TGCGCCAGCAGCCTCCCGCTCACTAGCGGGGCCATTAATGAGCAGTTCTTC	CASSLPLTSGAINEQFF
13	TRBV27	TRBJ2-5	.	.	TGTGCCAGCAGTTCATGGGGGGAAGAGACCCAGTACTTC	CASSSWGEETQYF
13	TRBV11-2	TRBJ1-2	TRBD1	.	TGTGCCAGCAGCACTGACAGGGGCTATGGCTACACCTTC	CASSTDRGYGYTF
16	TRBV4-2	TRBJ2-7	.	once	TGTGCCAGCAGCCAAGAGTACGGGGGACCCTCCTACGAGCAGTACTTC	CASSQEYGGPSYEQYF
15	TRBV7-2	TRBJ2-7	TRBD2	.	TGTGCCAGCAGCTCGTTAGCGGGGGGTCCCTACGAGCAGTACTTC	CASSSLAGGPYEQYF
13	TRBV2	TRBJ1-3	TRBD1	.	TGTGCCAGCAGCGTGGGACAGGTCAACACCATATATTTT	CASSVGQVNTIYF
16	TRBV5-5	TRBJ2-5	TRBD1	.	TGTGCCAGCAGCTTCACACCGGGACAGGACCAAGAGACCCAGTACTTC	CASSFTPGQDQETQYF
13	TRBV30	TRBJ1-4	.	.	TGTGCCTGGACGATGCAGGGAAACGAAAAACTGTTTTTT	CAWTMQGNEKLFF
12	TRBV19	TRBJ1-2	.	.	TGTGCCAGTAGAACAGGTGCCTTTGCCAGCACCTTC	CASRTGAFASTF
15	TRBV5-1	TRBJ2-2	TRBD2	.	TGCGCCAGCAGCAAGGAGAGGGGAGGGACCGGGGAGCTGTTTTTT	CASSKERGGTGELFF
15	TRBV18	TRBJ2-5	.	.	TGTGCCAGCTCACCACTTCCTAGCGCCCAAGAGACCCAGTACTTC	CASSPLPSAQETQYF
14	TRBV2	TRBJ1-2	.	.	TGTGCCAGCGGAGCGGGGATCGGGGACTATGGCTACACCTTC	CASGAGIGDYGYTF
16	TRBV6-6	TRBJ2-7	TRBD2	.	TGTGCCAGCAGTTACCCAAGTCTAGCGGGAGGCGACGAGCAGTACTTC	CASSYPSLAGGDEQYF
16	TRBV7-9	TRBJ2-3	TRBD2	.	TGTGCCAGCAGCTCGCCCCTAGCGGGATTAGTAGATACGCAGTATTTT	CASSSPLAGLVDTQYF
16	TRBV19	TRBJ2-2	TRBD1	.	TGTGCCAGTAGTCAAGACAGGGTGGGGAACACCGGGGAGCTGTTTTTT	CASSQDRVGNTGELFF
15	TRBV5-1	TRBJ1-6	TRBD1	.	TGCGCCAGCAGCATCGGGACAGCCTATAATTCACCCCTCCACTTT	CASSIGTAYNSPLHF
11	TRBV2	TRBJ2-1	.	.	TGTGCCAGCAGAGAGTACAATGAGCAGTTCTTC	CASREYNEQFF
16	TRBV7-8	TRBJ2-7	TRBD1	once	TGTGCCAGCATCGGAGTCCAGGGACAGGTCTCCTACGAGCAGTACTTC	CASIGVQGQVSYEQYF
16	TRBV7-2	TRBJ2-1	TRBD2	.	TGTGCCAGCAGCTTAGTACCAGCGGGGGGGGTTAATGAGCAGTTCTTC	CASSLVPAGGVNEQFF
15	TRBV28	TRBJ2-7	TRBD2	.	TGTGCCAGCATTCGAAGCGGGAGGCCCTCCTACGAGCAGTACTTC	CASIRSGRPSYEQYF
13	TRBV11-2	TRBJ1-2	.	.	TGTGCCAGCAGCTTCAGGGTTTCCTATGGCTACACCTTC	CASSFRVSYGYTF
14	TRBV30	TRBJ1-5	.	.	TGTGCCTGGAGTCCGGGGCCGGGGGGGCAGCCCCAGCATTTT	CAWSPGPGGQPQHF
14	TRBV11-3	TRBJ2-2	.	.	TGTGCCAGCAGCTTGTTAAGAGGAGGCGGGGAGCTGTTTTTT	CASSLLRGGGELFF
17	TRBV5-4	TRBJ2-7	.	.	TGTGCCAGCAGCTTGGTTGGAGGGGCGCCCGGGCTTGGAAAGCAGTACTTC	CASSLVGGAPGLGKQYF
16	TRBV28	TRBJ2-7	TRBD2	.	TGTGCCAGCAGTCACCGTTTCGGACTAGTGGGGGGCGAGCAGTACTTC	CASSHRFGLVGGEQYF
15	TRBV5-1	TRBJ2-7	.	.	TGCGCCAGCAGCCGACCAGAACAGGGTGTGAACGAGCAGTACTTC	CASSRPEQGVNEQYF
14	TRBV18	TRBJ2-3	TRBD2	.	TGTGCCAGCTCACCGGGACTATCCACAGATACGCAGTATTTT	CASSPGLSTDTQYF
15	TRBV7-2	TRBJ1-2	TRBD1	once	TGTGCCAGCAGCCCACGGACAGGGGGCCCATCAGGCTACACCTTC	CASSPRTGGPSGYTF
11	TRBV7-8	TRBJ2-1	.	.	TGTGCCAGCAGCGCAGCAGGTGAGCAGTTCTTC	CASSAAGEQFF
13	TRBV19	TRBJ2-1	.	.	TGTGCCAGTAGTATGGTTCGGGGGTATGAGCAGTTCTTC	CASSMVRGYEQFF
16	TRBV10-1	TRBJ1-6	TRBD1	.	TGCGCCAGCAGGGTCGTCCGGGACAGGTCGCATTCACCCCTCCACTTT	CASRVVRDRSHSPLHF
16	TRBV28	TRBJ1-6	TRBD1	.	TGTGCCAGCAGTGTATCCGGACAGGGACGAAATTCACCCCTCCACTTT	CASSVSGQGRNSPLHF
15	TRBV7-3	TRBJ2-2	TRBD2	.	TGTGCCAGCAGCGGGAAGCGGGAGGAGGCCGGGGAGCTGTTTTTT	CASSGKREEAGELFF
14	TRBV28	TRBJ1-1	.	.	TGTGCCAGCAGTCTCCCGGCGGACAGTTATGAAGCTTTCTTT	CASSLPADSYEAFF
13	TRBV4-2	TRBJ2-7	TRBD1	.	TGTGCCAGCAGCCGGACAGGTTCCTACGAGCAGTACTTC	CASSRTGSYEQYF
15	TRBV7-3	TRBJ2-3	.	.	TGTGCCAGCAGCTTAGCCCCATCCGGGGCAGATACGCAGTATTTT	CASSLAPSGADTQYF
12	TRBV28	TRBJ2-1	.	.	TGTGCCAGCAGGACCCAGGGGGGTGAGCAGTTCTTC	CASRTQGGEQFF